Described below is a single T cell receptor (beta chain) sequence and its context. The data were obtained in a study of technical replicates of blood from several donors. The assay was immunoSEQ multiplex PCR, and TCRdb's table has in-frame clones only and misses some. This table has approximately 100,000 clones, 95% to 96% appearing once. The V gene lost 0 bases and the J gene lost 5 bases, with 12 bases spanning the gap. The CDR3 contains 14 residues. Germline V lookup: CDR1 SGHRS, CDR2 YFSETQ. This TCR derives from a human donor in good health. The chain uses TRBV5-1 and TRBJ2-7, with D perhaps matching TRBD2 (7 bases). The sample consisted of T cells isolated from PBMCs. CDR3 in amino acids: CASSLGQGTNEQYF. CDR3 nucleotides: TGCGCCAGCAGCTTGGGCCAGGGGACTAACGAGCAGTACTTC.